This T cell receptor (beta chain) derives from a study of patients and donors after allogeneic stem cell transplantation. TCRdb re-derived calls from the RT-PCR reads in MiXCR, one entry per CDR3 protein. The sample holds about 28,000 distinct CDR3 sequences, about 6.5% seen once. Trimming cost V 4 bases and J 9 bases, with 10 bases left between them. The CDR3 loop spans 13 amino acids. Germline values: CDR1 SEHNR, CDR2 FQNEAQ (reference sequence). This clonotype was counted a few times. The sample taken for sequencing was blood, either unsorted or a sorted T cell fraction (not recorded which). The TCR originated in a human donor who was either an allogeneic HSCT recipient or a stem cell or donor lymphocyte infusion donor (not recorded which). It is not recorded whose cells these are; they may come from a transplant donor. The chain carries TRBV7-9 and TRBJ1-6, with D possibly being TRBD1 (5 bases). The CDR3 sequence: CASSYGTASPLHF. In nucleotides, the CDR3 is TGTGCCAGCAGCTACGGGACCGCTTCACCCCTCCACTTT.